These 28 T cell receptor beta chains came from one sample sequenced in a study of CD8 T cells in Susac syndrome. About 0.45 to 1 ug RNA was reverse transcribed with random hexamers. TCRdb recomputed calls from the immunoSEQ multiplex PCR reads with MiXCR, one row per CDR3 protein. The sample contains 210,000 or so distinct CDR3 sequences, about 94% of which appear only once. Input material: CD4+ T cells from PBMCs. Receptors were obtained from a human donor with Susac syndrome.

The genes are TRBV6-6 and TRBJ1-4; maybe TRBD1 (6 bases). The CDR3 has 13 amino acids. CDR1 is MNHNY and CDR2 is SVGAGI in the germline V gene (reference sequence). The V gene lost 2 bases and the J gene lost 12 bases, with 13 bases spanning the gap. The CDR3 sequence is CASSYPGGGQLFF. The CDR3 DNA reads as TGTGCCAGCAGTTACCCCGGGGGCGGGCAACTGTTTTTT.

This sequence joins TRBV14 and TRBJ1-6, with D uncertain. Germline V gene data show CDR1 as SGHDN and CDR2 as FVKESK. The CDR3 sequence is 15 residues long. Trimming removed 0 bases at V and 8 bases at J, with 11 bases between. The CDR3 loop reads CASSQDLGRYSPLHF. As DNA, the CDR3 is TGTGCCAGCAGCCAAGATCTAGGCAGATATTCACCCCTCCACTTT.

This chain uses TRBV29-1 with TRBJ2-5, with D uncertain. V dropped 4 bases and J dropped 4 bases, with 10 bases sitting between them. The CDR3 is made up of 12 amino acids. The germline CDR1 and CDR2 sequences are SQVTM and ANQGSEA. Here the CDR3 reads CSVGVQGETQYF. CDR3 nucleotides: TGCAGCGTTGGGGTCCAAGGAGAGACCCAGTACTTC. Based on the CDR3 plus reference TRBV29-1 and TRBJ2-5, the full variable domain is SAVISQKPSRDICQRGTSLTIQCQVDSQVTMMFWYRQQPGQSLTLIATANQGSEATYESGFVIDKFPISRPNLTFSTLTVSNMSPEDSSIYLCSVGVQGETQYFGPGTRLLVL.

The chain couples TRBV4-1 to TRBJ2-5; the D gene is possibly TRBD2 (6 bases). The CDR3 consists of 14 residues. Trimming took off 5 bases at V and 3 bases at J, with 13 bases between the two ends. Germline values: CDR1 MGHRA, CDR2 YSYEKL. As DNA, the CDR3 is TGCGCCAGCAGCAAAGGAGGGTTCGAAGAGACCCAGTACTTC. Translation: CASSKGGFEETQYF.

The rearrangement links TRBV24-1 to TRBJ2-7; D unresolved. The germline V and J ends were trimmed by 1 base and 4 bases, with 13 bases remaining between them. CDR3 size: 15 residues. Germline CDR1 and CDR2: KGHDR and SFDVKD. The CDR3 protein is CATSDFVRGAYEQYF. The CDR3 DNA sequence: TGTGCCACCAGTGATTTTGTTCGAGGCGCATACGAGCAGTACTTC.

The count of this clonotype is one. The rearrangement links TRBV5-6 to TRBJ1-1; 9 bases are shared with TRBD1. The CDR3 covers 13 residues. Losses at the gene ends were 4 bases for V and 6 bases for J; bases not matched to a gene: 4. The V gene's germline CDR1 is SGHDT and CDR2 YYEEEE. The CDR3 region has the DNA TGTGCCAGCAGCGGGACAGGGTTGGCTGAAGCTTTCTTT. Protein sequence: CASSGTGLAEAFF.

The chain joins TRBV20-1 to TRBJ1-2, with 9 bases that match TRBD1. The ends lost 4 bases at V and 5 bases at J; junction bases unmatched: 14. The CDR3 sequence is 16 residues long. The germline V gene has CDR1 DFQATT and CDR2 SNEGSKA (reference sequence). The CDR3 DNA is TGCAGTGCTAAACCCTCCCGGGACAGGGCCTATTATGGCTACACCTTC. Amino acids: CSAKPSRDRAYYGYTF.

Here the CDR3 DNA reads TGTGCCAGCAGCTTACGGCCCCAGGGGGGCACCGGGGAGCTGTTTTTT. This gives the protein CASSLRPQGGTGELFF. This chain joins TRBV13 and TRBJ2-2; D possibly corresponds to TRBD1 (7 bases). CDR3 length equals 16 residues. Trimming shortened V by 2 bases and J by 4 bases, and 14 bases separated the two germline ends. Germline CDR1 reads PRHDT; CDR2 reads FYEKMQ (reference sequence).

The V and J genes are TRBV15 and TRBJ1-3; no clear D gene. The ends were cut back, 1 base at V and 2 bases at J, with 12 bases in the middle. This CDR3 contains 16 residues. The germline V gene encodes CDR1 LNHNV and CDR2 YYDKDF (reference sequence). The chain's CDR3 is CATSRGRGSAGNTIYF. Written as DNA, the CDR3 is TGTGCCACCAGCAGAGGGCGAGGGAGCGCTGGAAACACCATATATTTT. Using reference TRBV15 and TRBJ1-3 for the parts outside the CDR3, the full variable domain is DAMVIQNPRYQVTQFGKPVTLSCSQTLNHNVMYWYQQKSSQAPKLLFHYYDKDFNNEADTPDNFQSRRPNTSFCFLDIRSPGLGDTAMYLCATSRGRGSAGNTIYFGEGSWLTVV.

This chain links TRBV20-1 with TRBJ2-5, with 13 nucleotides matching TRBD2. CDR1 and CDR2 from the germline V gene are DFQATT and SNEGSKA (reference sequence). The CDR3 has 15 amino acids. V shed 5 bases and J 1 base; nucleotides not matched to a gene: 4. The CDR3 nucleotides read TGCAGTGCTTCACTAGCGGGGGGGCCCCAAGAGACCCAGTACTTC. Protein sequence: CSASLAGGPQETQYF.

V and J are TRBV27 and TRBJ2-3, with 7 nucleotides matching TRBD1. Trimming took 6 bases from V and 4 from J; bases not matched to a gene: 7. The CDR3 is 14 amino acids. Germline V gives CDR1 MNHEY, CDR2 SMNVEV (reference sequence). This chain's CDR3 is CASSPDRVSDTQYF. The DNA of the CDR3 is TGTGCCAGCAGCCCCGACAGGGTTTCAGATACGCAGTATTTT.

The chain is built from TRBV20-1 and TRBJ2-7; D is uncertain. In germline, CDR1 is DFQATT, CDR2 SNEGSKA (reference sequence). Between the trimmed V and J ends, which lost 1 base and 1 base, there was a span of 14 bases. This CDR3 has 15 residues. CDR3 in amino acids: CSARVPTVPSYEQYF. Written as DNA, the CDR3 is TGCAGTGCTAGAGTACCCACAGTACCTTCCTACGAGCAGTACTTC.

The gene calls are TRBV20-1 and TRBJ2-3; TRBD2 aligns across 10 bases. The CDR3 sequence is 18 residues long. The J segment lost 0 bases and the V segment lost 0 bases, leaving 9 bases of the junction unmatched. Germline V gene data show CDR1 as DFQATT and CDR2 as SNEGSKA (reference sequence). CDR3 sequence: CSARDLAGARQSTDTQYF. The CDR3 coding sequence is TGCAGTGCTAGAGATCTAGCGGGGGCTAGACAGAGCACAGATACGCAGTATTTT.

V is TRBV2 and J is TRBJ1-2; D is unclear. This CDR3 contains 11 residues. Trimming removed 6 bases from V and 2 bases from J, with 4 bases in between. The germline CDR1 and CDR2 sequences are SNHLY and FYNNEI. The CDR3 sequence is CASRKNYGYTF. The DNA for the CDR3 is TGTGCCAGCAGGAAGAACTATGGCTACACCTTC.

The J gene is TRBJ2-7, the V gene TRBV12-3 or TRBV12-4; 8 positions agree with TRBD1. This CDR3 has 14 amino acids. J was trimmed by 5 bases and V by 5 bases; bases with no gene match: 8. Written as DNA, the CDR3 is TGTGCCAGCAGTCCCGCCCGACAGGGGAACGAGCAGTACTTC. Translating gives CASSPARQGNEQYF.

The rearrangement links TRBV20-1 to TRBJ1-2; D call uncertain. Trimming took off 1 base at V and 5 bases at J, with 20 bases between the two ends. The CDR3 extends over 16 amino acids. CDR1 and CDR2 from the germline V gene are DFQATT and SNEGSKA (reference sequence). CDR3 amino acids: CSARGGTGSSRYGYTF. CDR3 DNA sequence: TGCAGTGCTAGAGGGGGAACGGGTAGTTCTAGATATGGCTACACCTTC.

In this sample, this clonotype turned up once. The rearrangement uses TRBV5-1 and TRBJ1-2; TRBD1 matches 10 bases. Germline V lookup: CDR1 SGHRS, CDR2 YFSETQ. V dropped 4 bases and J dropped 1; count of bases not matched to a gene: 7. This CDR3 spans 16 amino acids. CDR3 region: CASSPSGTGVNYGYTF. DNA of the CDR3: TGCGCCAGCAGCCCCTCCGGGACAGGGGTTAACTATGGCTACACCTTC.

The chain uses TRBV18 and TRBJ1-1, with D possibly being TRBD1 (6 bases). CDR1 KGHSH and CDR2 LQKENI come from the germline V gene. The CDR3 loop spans 17 amino acids. V was pared by 4 bases and J by 1 base, with 19 bases between. The CDR3: CASSLNIYREGNTEAFF. The CDR3 nucleotides read TGTGCCAGCTCACTTAATATCTACAGGGAAGGGAACACTGAAGCTTTCTTT.

V and J are TRBV6-5 and TRBJ2-5; 9 nucleotides agree with TRBD1. V lost 5 bases to trimming and J lost 4 bases; unmatched junction nucleotides: 5. CDR3 size: 14 residues. Germline-derived CDR1 and CDR2 are MNHEY and SVGAGI. The CDR3 nucleotides are TGTGCCAGCAGTCCGACAGGGGGGGCAGAGACCCAGTACTTC. This gives the protein CASSPTGGAETQYF.

The chain combines TRBV19 with TRBJ2-7; weak D call: TRBD2 (6 bases). The CDR3 contains 14 residues. Trimming removed 4 bases from V and 2 bases from J, with 12 bases in between. CDR1 and CDR2 (germline): LNHDA, SQIVND (reference sequence). CDR3 sequence: CASSTDAGTYEQYF. The CDR3 DNA follows: TGTGCCAGTAGTACCGACGCGGGGACCTACGAGCAGTACTTC. Full variable domain (missing parts from reference TRBV19 and TRBJ2-7): DGGITQSPKYLFRKEGQNVTLSCEQNLNHDAMYWYRQDPGQGLRLIYYSQIVNDFQKGDIAEGYSVSREKKESFPLTVTSAQKNPTAFYLCASSTDAGTYEQYFGPGTRLTVT.

In its sample, this clonotype was seen once. This sequence joins TRBV7-9 and TRBJ1-5; D gene unclear. This CDR3 is built from 12 residues. The V end lost 2 bases, the J end lost 7 bases, and 6 bases lay between the germline ends. Germline V CDR1 and CDR2: SEHNR, FQNEAQ (reference sequence). CDR3 protein: CASSLPGQPQHF. CDR3 in DNA: TGTGCCAGCAGCTTACCGGGGCAGCCCCAGCATTTT.

V usage is TRBV9 and J usage is TRBJ2-7; 11 bases fit TRBD1. This CDR3 spans 15 amino acids. CDR1 is SGDLS, CDR2 YYNGEE, per germline. The trim removed 4 bases at V and 2 bases at J, leaving 5 bases unmatched. CDR3 loop: CASSPGQGATYEQYF. In DNA, the CDR3 is TGTGCCAGCAGCCCCGGACAGGGGGCTACCTACGAGCAGTACTTC.

This chain uses TRBV10-3 with TRBJ2-7, with D maybe TRBD1 (6 bases). CDR1 is ENHRY and CDR2 is SYGVKD in the germline V gene. The CDR3 contains 11 residues. V was clipped by 4 bases and J by 6 bases, with 7 bases between them. The CDR3 coding sequence is TGTGCCATCAGTGTGACAGGCGAGCAGTACTTC. Amino acid sequence: CAISVTGEQYF.

The CDR3 nucleotides read TGTGCCAGCCGACAAGTAGGCGATTCACCCCTCCACTTT. It codes for CASRQVGDSPLHF. The chain links TRBV7-8 to TRBJ1-6; D uncertain. V lost 8 bases and J 8 bases, leaving 13 bases between the germline ends. This CDR3 region has 13 residues. The V gene's germline CDR1 is SGHVS and CDR2 FQNEAQ.

The chain has TRBV20-1 and TRBJ2-7; D is unclear. This CDR3 is built from 13 residues. In germline, CDR1 is DFQATT, CDR2 SNEGSKA (reference sequence). The ends were cut back, 3 bases at V and 2 bases at J, with 11 bases in the middle. Here the CDR3 DNA reads TGCAGTGCTAGGGGTAGCCTGACCTACGAGCAGTACTTC. Protein: CSARGSLTYEQYF.

The chain recombines TRBV6-2 or TRBV6-3 with TRBJ2-2; D ambiguous. The germline CDR1 and CDR2 sequences are MNHEY and SVGEGT. The V gene lost 6 bases and the J gene lost 0 bases, with 8 bases spanning the gap. The CDR3 has 14 amino acids. The CDR3 DNA sequence: TGTGCCAGCAGAGGAGAATCGAACACCGGGGAGCTGTTTTTT. Translating gives CASRGESNTGELFF.

DNA for the CDR3: TGTGCCATCAGTGAGAAGGTGGGCGCAAACATGAACACTGAAGCTTTCTTT. The encoded protein is CAISEKVGANMNTEAFF. The V call is TRBV10-3, the J call TRBJ1-1, with D unclear. Looked up from germline, CDR1 is ENHRY and CDR2 is SYGVKD. The CDR3 has 17 residues. The V end was cut by 2 bases, the J end by 0 bases, with 16 bases between.

The CDR3 loop is CASSPLGGAGEQYF. CDR3 nucleotide sequence: TGTGCCAGCTCACCCCTCGGGGGGGCCGGCGAGCAGTACTTC. The chain carries TRBV18 and TRBJ2-7; 8 bases map to TRBD2. The CDR3 has 14 residues. Germline loops: CDR1 KGHSH, CDR2 LQKENI. The V and J ends lost 3 bases and 6 bases, in that order; junction bases with no gene match: 7.